These 31 T cell receptor beta chains were sequenced from one sample in a study of response to subunit inactivated influenza vaccine. TCRdb processed the RT-PCR reads anew with MiXCR; each CDR3 protein has one entry. This sample has around 190,000 distinct CDR3 sequences, with 13% to 15% found just once. The sample here was CD8+ T cells sorted from PBMCs, taken about 5 days after vaccination. These receptor sequences come from a man between 45 and 60 years old who received an inactivated influenza vaccine.

This clonotype was seen ten or more times. V gene TRBV21-1 combines with J gene TRBJ2-7; TRBD1, the table's D call, was not compared with the DNA. TRBV21-1 is a pseudogene. The CDR3 extends over 16 amino acids. CDR3 bases: TGTGCCAGCAGCCCAGGGGGACTTTTGAGCTCCTACGAGCAGTACTTC. Its protein is CASSPGGLLSSYEQYF.

The chain has TRBV12-3 or TRBV12-4 and TRBJ2-3, with 12 bases fitting TRBD2. The V and J ends lost 4 bases and 1 base, in that order; junction bases with no gene match: 3. This CDR3 is built from 16 residues. CDR3 in DNA: TGTGCCAGCAGTTCTTCTAGCGGGGGGGGCACAGATACGCAGTATTTT. This encodes CASSSSSGGGTDTQYF.

This clonotype has only a few counts. This chain joins TRBV27 and TRBJ2-7; the D is unclear. Trimming took 6 bases from V and 1 from J, leaving 16 bases between them. The CDR3 is made up of 15 amino acids. Looked up from germline, CDR1 is MNHEY and CDR2 is SMNVEV (reference sequence). DNA for the CDR3: TGTGCCAGCAGCTATGGACCGCCGGAATCCTACGAGCAGTACTTC. Protein sequence: CASSYGPPESYEQYF.

Comments on this clonotype: An end of the junction does not agree with germline; a read error may underlie this. The V and J genes are TRBV20-1 and TRBJ2-5; TRBD1 matches at 11 bases. The germline V gene has CDR1 DFQATT and CDR2 SNEGSKA (reference sequence). This CDR3 has 16 residues. The DNA for the CDR3 is TGCTGTGCTAGTCCCGCTGGGACAGGGGGACAAGAGACCCAGTACTTC. Residues: CCASPAGTGGQETQYF.

The J gene is TRBJ1-2, the V gene TRBV28; TRBD1 is a possible D gene (5 bases). Germline V gene lookup returns CDR1 MDHEN and CDR2 SYDVKM. CDR3 size: 14 residues. Trimming took off 3 bases at V and 7 bases at J, with 15 bases between the two ends. The CDR3 here is CASSFVTARAGYTF. The CDR3 DNA is TGTGCCAGCAGTTTCGTGACAGCACGGGCTGGCTACACCTTC.

The table lists this clonotype with a few counts. The gene calls are TRBV29-1 and TRBJ2-3, with D tentatively TRBD1 or TRBD2 (6 bases each). There are 16 residues in the CDR3. The germline V and J ends were trimmed by 1 base and 0 bases, with 14 bases remaining between them. The germline V gene has CDR1 SQVTM and CDR2 ANQGSEA. CDR3 DNA: TGCAGCGTTGAAGGGGGGGCGATCCTTAGCACAGATACGCAGTATTTT. Translated: CSVEGGAILSTDTQYF.

This chain connects TRBV30 to TRBJ2-1; D unresolved. Trimming cost V 0 bases and J 2 bases, with 11 bases left between them. In germline, CDR1 is GTSNPN, CDR2 SVGIG (reference sequence). CDR3 length equals 15 residues. CDR3 amino acids: CAWSVWLETYNEQFF. CDR3 bases: TGTGCCTGGAGTGTCTGGTTAGAAACCTACAATGAGCAGTTCTTC.

This clonotype has at least ten counts. The V call is TRBV12-3 or TRBV12-4, the J call TRBJ2-2; D gene unclear. This CDR3 contains 13 residues. The V and J ends lost 6 bases and 3 bases respectively, with 8 bases between them. CDR3 loop: CASRPDHTGELFF. The CDR3 DNA is TGTGCCAGCAGACCTGACCACACCGGGGAGCTGTTTTTT.

The gene calls are TRBV10-3 and TRBJ2-5, with D perhaps TRBD2 (5 bases). The CDR3 has 13 amino acids. The ends were cut back, 4 bases at V and 0 bases at J, with 6 bases in the middle. The V gene's germline CDR1 is ENHRY and CDR2 SYGVKD. CDR3 in amino acids: CAISGTHQETQYF. CDR3 nucleotide sequence: TGTGCCATCAGTGGGACTCACCAAGAGACCCAGTACTTC.

A few counts support this clonotype. This chain joins TRBV7-8 and TRBJ2-1, with TRBD2 matching over 8 bases. CDR1 is SGHVS and CDR2 is FQNEAQ in the germline V gene. This CDR3 has 16 amino acids. J lost 6 bases, V lost 5 bases, and 12 bases had no gene match. In nucleotides, the CDR3 is TGTGCCAGCAGCCCGCTTAGCGGGATCATACCCAATGAGCAGTTCTTC. Amino acids: CASSPLSGIIPNEQFF.

The chain carries TRBV7-2 and TRBJ2-7, with TRBD2 identical over 12 bases. With 1 base clipped from V and 4 bases from J, the junction kept 5 bases outside the gene matches. The CDR3 has 16 amino acids. CDR1 is SGHTA, CDR2 FQGNSA, per germline. The CDR3 protein is CASSLGTSGAGYEQYF. Written as DNA, the CDR3 is TGTGCCAGCAGCTTAGGGACTAGCGGGGCGGGATACGAGCAGTACTTC.

The J gene is TRBJ2-1, the V gene TRBV7-9, with D perhaps matching TRBD1 (5 bases). V lost 6 bases, J lost 0 bases, and 15 bases lay in between. This CDR3 has 16 amino acids. Looked up from germline, CDR1 is SEHNR and CDR2 is FQNEAQ (reference sequence). CDR3 bases: TGTGCCAGCAGATCCTCCAGGGCCAGCTCCTACAATGAGCAGTTCTTC. Amino acids: CASRSSRASSYNEQFF.

This clonotype showed up just a few times. The chain links TRBV28 to TRBJ2-1; 13 nucleotides match TRBD2. Losses at the gene ends were 6 bases for V and 6 bases for J; bases not matched to a gene: 2. CDR3 length: 14 residues. The germline CDR1 and CDR2 sequences are MDHEN and SYDVKM. The CDR3 nucleotides read TGTGCCAGCAGGGGACTAGCGGGGCCCAATGAGCAGTTCTTC. This encodes CASRGLAGPNEQFF.

The rearrangement uses TRBV5-5 and TRBJ1-5; no clear D gene. The CDR3 consists of 14 residues. CDR1 SGHKS and CDR2 YYEKEE come from the germline V gene (reference sequence). V shed 0 bases and J shed 6 bases, with 10 bases lying between them. The CDR3 DNA follows: TGTGCCAGCAGCTTGGGGAGGCTCGGTCAGCCCCAGCATTTT. Protein sequence: CASSLGRLGQPQHF.

The sample holds a few counts of this clonotype. The rearrangement joins TRBV4-3 to TRBJ2-1; the D gene is possibly TRBD2 (6 bases). CDR3 length equals 15 residues. The germline gives CDR1 LGHNA, CDR2 YSLEER. Trimming left V 0 bases short and J 3 bases short, with 9 bases between. For the CDR3, the DNA is TGCGCCAGCAGCCAAGATCGTAGCGGCTACAATGAGCAGTTCTTC. Translated: CASSQDRSGYNEQFF.

V and J are TRBV9 and TRBJ2-3; D unclear. Germline CDR1 SGDLS, CDR2 YYNGEE. The CDR3 spans 11 residues. V was pared by 3 bases and J by 3 bases, with 2 bases between. CDR3 amino acids: CASSATDTQYF. CDR3 in DNA: TGTGCCAGCAGCGCGACAGATACGCAGTATTTT.

V gene TRBV15 combines with J gene TRBJ1-1; TRBD1 is a possible D gene (5 bases). The V gene lost 5 bases and the J gene lost 5 bases, with 15 bases spanning the gap. The CDR3 has 14 residues. CDR1 is LNHNV and CDR2 is YYDKDF in the germline V gene (reference sequence). The CDR3 reads CATSGAFGGTEAFF. The CDR3 bases are TGTGCCACCAGCGGGGCTTTTGGGGGGACTGAAGCTTTCTTT.

In its sample, this clonotype was seen a few times. The V and J genes are TRBV11-2 and TRBJ2-6; no clear D gene. V was cut by 1 base and J by 0 bases, with 7 bases left in between. The CDR3 spans 16 residues. Germline CDR1 is SGHAT and CDR2 is FQNNGV. CDR3: CASSLAGYSGANVLTF. CDR3 in DNA: TGTGCCAGCAGCTTAGCTGGGTACTCTGGGGCCAACGTCCTGACTTTC.

This clonotype turned up a few times. The CDR3 sequence: CASSPDDQYTQYF. CDR3 in DNA: TGTGCCAGCTCACCTGATGACCAGTATACGCAGTATTTT. The chain has TRBV18 and TRBJ2-3; D unresolved. The CDR3 spans 13 residues. Germline loops: CDR1 KGHSH, CDR2 LQKENI. Trimming pared 3 bases from V and 7 bases from J, leaving 11 bases between.

This clonotype was observed a handful of times. The V gene is TRBV11-1, the J gene TRBJ2-4, with 8 nucleotides matching TRBD1. The V gene's germline CDR1 is SGHAT and CDR2 FQDESV (reference sequence). The ends lost 2 bases at V and 1 base at J; junction bases unmatched: 10. This CDR3 region has 18 residues. CDR3 loop: CASSLPGQETPAKNIQYF. The DNA for the CDR3 is TGTGCCAGCAGCTTACCGGGACAGGAAACACCGGCCAAAAACATTCAGTACTTC.

The chain recombines TRBV20-1 with TRBJ2-1; 7 bases line up with TRBD1. Germline V lookup: CDR1 DFQATT, CDR2 SNEGSKA (reference sequence). V gave up 6 bases and J gave up 0 bases; unmatched junction bases: 8. There are 15 residues in the CDR3. CDR3 loop: CSAQGGTGSYNEQFF. The CDR3 DNA sequence: TGCAGTGCACAAGGGGGCACGGGCTCCTACAATGAGCAGTTCTTC.

This clonotype was seen many times. The chain uses TRBV24-1 and TRBJ2-7, with D possibly being TRBD1 (5 bases). The CDR3 covers 16 residues. Germline loops: CDR1 KGHDR, CDR2 SFDVKD. The ends were cut back, 0 bases at V and 3 bases at J, with 14 bases in the middle. CDR3 bases: TGTGCCACCAGTGATTTGATGGCAGGGTCCAACTACGAGCAGTACTTC. It translates to CATSDLMAGSNYEQYF.

This clonotype was seen more than once but under ten times. The V gene is TRBV9, the J gene TRBJ2-7, with 9 bases that match TRBD2. The V gene's germline CDR1 is SGDLS and CDR2 YYNGEE. After removal of 5 bases from V and 2 bases from J, the junction contained 14 bases not matched to a gene. CDR3 length equals 17 residues. In nucleotides, the CDR3 is TGTGCCAGCAGTCGACTGGAGGGTAGCGGGAGCCCCTACGAGCAGTACTTC. Its protein product is CASSRLEGSGSPYEQYF.

This clonotype has only a few counts. The chain couples TRBV7-2 to TRBJ2-7; 7 nucleotides agree with TRBD2. V gave up 4 bases and J gave up 2 bases; unmatched junction bases: 8. Germline CDR1 is SGHTA and CDR2 is FQGNSA. The CDR3 runs 15 residues. The CDR3 reads CASSWEGGLTYEQYF. The CDR3 DNA is TGTGCCAGCAGCTGGGAGGGCGGGCTTACCTACGAGCAGTACTTC.

This chain's CDR3 is CASSEPGRNYNEQFF. The CDR3 nucleotides read TGTGCCAGCAGTGAGCCAGGACGAAACTACAATGAGCAGTTCTTC. The genes are TRBV25-1 and TRBJ2-1, with no clear D. Looked up from germline, CDR1 is MGHDK and CDR2 is SYGVNS. V was clipped by 3 bases and J by 3 bases, with 12 bases between them. This CDR3 is 15 amino acids long.

The rearrangement uses TRBV7-9 and TRBJ2-5; TRBD1 matches at 9 bases. V trimming: 6 bases; J trimming: 5 bases; junction bases outside the gene matches: 10. CDR3 length: 15 residues. In germline, CDR1 is SEHNR, CDR2 FQNEAQ (reference sequence). DNA of the CDR3: TGTGCCAGCAGTCCGATACAGGGGGCGCGGGAGACCCAGTACTTC. Translation gives CASSPIQGARETQYF.

In this sample, this clonotype turned up many times. J is TRBJ1-3 and V is TRBV4-1; D is unresolved. V shed 1 base and J shed 1 base, with 5 bases lying between them. The CDR3 runs to 14 residues. Germline V lookup: CDR1 MGHRA, CDR2 YSYEKL. As DNA, the CDR3 is TGCGCCAGCAGCCAAGTGGCTTCTGGAAACACCATATATTTT. Amino acid sequence: CASSQVASGNTIYF.

This clonotype turned up a few times. The genes are TRBV2 and TRBJ2-7, with TRBD1 matching 9 bases. V lost 7 bases to trimming and J lost 2 bases; unmatched junction nucleotides: 6. CDR1 is SNHLY and CDR2 is FYNNEI in the germline V gene. CDR3 length: 14 residues. The CDR3: CASTRDRGAYEQYF. In DNA, the CDR3 is TGTGCCAGCACTAGAGACAGGGGGGCCTACGAGCAGTACTTC.

J is TRBJ2-2 and V is TRBV28; D remains unclear. V was cut by 5 bases and J by 8 bases, with 6 bases left in between. From germline, CDR1 is MDHEN and CDR2 SYDVKM. The CDR3 consists of 11 residues. The CDR3 sequence is CASSPGGELFF. The CDR3 nucleotides read TGTGCCAGCAGTCCCGGTGGGGAGCTGTTTTTT.

This rearrangement joins TRBV15 to TRBJ1-6, with 8 bases identical to TRBD1. J lost 9 bases, V lost 1 base, and 2 bases had no gene match. This CDR3 has 14 amino acids. CDR1 is LNHNV, CDR2 YYDKDF, per germline (reference sequence). The CDR3 region is CATSRGRGLSPLHF. In DNA form, the CDR3 reads TGTGCCACCAGCAGAGGCAGGGGGCTTTCACCCCTCCACTTT.

The chain employs TRBV5-5 and TRBJ2-1; 9 nucleotides agree with TRBD2. Germline assignment: CDR1 SGHKS and CDR2 YYEKEE (reference sequence). This CDR3 is built from 14 residues. Trimming took 0 bases from V and 9 from J; bases not matched to a gene: 4. CDR3 sequence reads: CASSLERGAAEQFF. CDR3 bases: TGTGCCAGCAGCTTGGAGCGGGGGGCGGCTGAGCAGTTCTTC.